This T cell receptor beta chain was identified during a study of shared clonotypes between healthy human individuals. CDR1 is MGHRA, CDR2 YSYEKL, per germline. The CDR3 runs 15 residues. V gave up 1 base and J gave up 0 bases; unmatched junction bases: 1. Sequencing used immunoSEQ multiplex PCR; TCRdb keeps in-frame clones, though not all of them. The data hold around 1.1 million clones, with around 78% observed a single time. Sequenced sample: memory CD4+ T cells from PBMCs. Subset here: CD45RA-negative fraction. This chain links TRBV4-1 with TRBJ2-5; 8 bases map to TRBD2. The TCR sequence derives from a young man in good health. Some clones in this sample may be carry-over from other donors' samples. The CDR3, as DNA: TGCGCCAGCAGCCAAGGTAGCGGGGACCAAGAGACCCAGTACTTC. Protein product: CASSQGSGDQETQYF.